This T cell receptor beta chain was obtained from a study of T cells in Graves' hyperthyroidism and ophthalmopathy (dated by TCRdb to between 2018 and 2021). Regarding the study in general: Peripheral blood samples were taken at the time of initial diagnosis, prior to any treatment. To identify TCR V-J signatures that set the groups apart, the researchers used a discovery cohort of 100 patients, made up of 40 to 45 with Graves' ophthalmopathy and 57 with stable Graves' hyperthyroidism. An independent validation cohort of about 20 hyperthyroidism patients and 17 patients who later progressed to ophthalmopathy tested prospective prediction of ophthalmopathy. The approximately 100 discovery patients were randomly divided into training and test sets at a 7:3 ratio. In several Graves' hyperthyroidism patients, the study also compared T-cell repertoires from thyroid tissue with T-cell repertoires from blood. Following sampling, methimazole starting at 30 mg daily was given to hyperthyroidism patients, and high-dose intravenous methylprednisolone was given to ophthalmopathy patients. According to the paper, TCR Vbeta CDR3 sequencing was carried out on some 140 peripheral blood samples, which came from 40 to 45 ophthalmopathy, 80 or so hyperthyroidism and roughly 17 progressor patients.

This clonotype was counted at least ten times. Its antigen specificity is not known. It has no much larger one-base neighbor in the sample; base qualities were not kept. Here is what the overall study found, with its caveats: Sample size was not statistically predetermined, and blinding of investigators to group allocation was not performed. Most expanded thyroid clonotypes (frequency above 0.001) were also detected in blood, a finding suggesting that blood repertoires may reflect thyroid immune responses. A model built on a 13 V-J signature distinguished ophthalmopathy from stable hyperthyroidism, reaching around 88% sensitivity and under 84% specificity in cross-validation and 80%/75% in testing. In validation, the model predicted progression to ophthalmopathy a median of roughly 6.5 months before onset, with 70% to 71% sensitivity and about 72% specificity.

The CDR3 holds 13 amino acids from the cysteine to the phenylalanine. The entry retains the CDR3 DNA only, 39 bases that are in frame from base 1. The germline ends are 11 bases apart after V is trimmed by 5 bases and J by 4 bases. CDR1 and CDR2, looked up from the germline V gene, are MDHEN and SYDVKM. The TCR beta CDR3 regions were amplified from the RNA transcripts. For the first round of RT-PCR on the TCR CDR3, the HTBI primer set was used together with the Qiagen OneStep RT-PCR kit. A second multiplex PCR round built the libraries, followed by size selection and purification. Libraries were sequenced paired-end with 100 bp reads on an Illumina HiSeq2000. From the authors' description of their analysis: SOAPnuke was used to process the raw data, throwing out any read that contained adapters or uncalled bases, had a mean Phred below 15, or lacked an exact constant-primer or identifier match. COPE v1.2.5 was used to merge high-quality paired reads, and clonotypes were defined as unique nucleotide sequences. Clonotypes were aligned to IMGT TRBV, TRBD and TRBJ reference segments using MiTCR v1.1. The analysis included only V-J combinations with a frequency above 0.0001, which together covered 99% to 99.2% of the repertoires. A TCS score was defined as the ratio of F50 (clonal expansion) to E x V (chaos), with BLOSUM62-based TCRdist applied between CDR3 peptides within each V-J. Welch's t-statistics and random forest reduced approximately 520 V-J features to 10 to 15, which were used in a naive Bayes classifier (R e1071). Using fastp trimming at Q25 and MiXCR clonotype assembly, TCRdb reanalyzed the public sequencing data and kept in-frame beta chains. Every distinct CDR3 protein forms one entry, paired with its most common genes and DNA. The V and J calls and clone size are TCRdb's, not the authors'. The sample has around 690,000 distinct CDR3 sequences on record, around 16% of them singletons. Around 15% of the sample lies in the top ten.

Stable Graves' hyperthyroidism was defined as the absence of progression to ophthalmopathy over 18 months of follow-up. The hyperthyroidism patients were between 18 and 65 years old and newly diagnosed, with a disease duration of less than 2 months. The study excluded patients with uncontrolled infections, other autoimmune diseases, pregnancy or lactation. Clinical symptoms, serum thyroxine and TRAb, thyroid ultrasound, and orbital computed tomography formed the basis for the diagnoses. PBMCs were isolated from more than 8 ml of fresh peripheral blood by Ficoll-Paque density gradient centrifugation. Trizol reagent was used to extract total RNA, and RNA quality was then checked on an Agilent 2100 Bioanalyzer.

Here the chain combines TRBV28 and TRBJ1-2, with the identity of the D gene unclear. This clonotype was obtained from a man aged 45-60 years with Graves' hyperthyroidism. The specimen sequenced was blood. This receptor has the CDR3 CASSQPNIYGYTF. The bases are TGTGCCAGCAGTCAACCCAATATCTATGGCTACACCTTC.